These T cell receptor beta chains were read from a single sample in a study of identical twins. One entry per CDR3 protein, called by TCRdb with MiXCR from the 5' RACE reads. The table lists more than 400,000 distinct CDR3 sequences, around 15% of them singletons. This sample also belongs to another study, concerning yellow fever vaccine responses in identical twins.

Input material: CD4+ T cells sorted from blood. The receptors shown here come from a woman under 30 in good health. Both conserved end residues are part of each CDR3. A clone size is listed for some rows: how often the clone was seen (once, few, many), or a class if it is expanded.

abundance,j_gene,v_gene,CDR3aa
.,TRBJ1-2,TRBV27,CASRRDGYYGYTF
few,TRBJ2-1,TRBV29-1,CSVVPGSSLAGSNEQFF
.,TRBJ2-5,TRBV4-1,CASSQVVGSFETQYF
few,TRBJ2-1,TRBV9,CASSKLAGGAYNEQFF
.,TRBJ2-1,TRBV10-2,CASSDLDWPEQFF
.,TRBJ2-2,TRBV7-2,CASSLVAGVTGELFF
.,TRBJ2-5,TRBV6-5,CASSSRWNQETQYF
.,TRBJ1-4,TRBV12-3/TRBV12-4,CASSSGPQGGGEKLFF
few,TRBJ2-3,TRBV20-1,CSAPRASGVGDTQYF
few,TRBJ2-1,TRBV9,CASSVEWGSSSYNEQFF
.,TRBJ2-1,TRBV18,CASSQRGPSSSYNEQFF
many,TRBJ2-3,TRBV15,CATSTRLAGGDTQYF
.,TRBJ2-5,TRBV5-1,CASSTGDRGQETQYF
.,TRBJ2-6,TRBV5-4,CASTDRKVSGANVLTF
few,TRBJ2-3,TRBV24-1,CATGRTSTDTQYF
.,TRBJ1-1,TRBV6-5,CASSYIRVGVTEAFF
many,TRBJ2-3,TRBV11-2,CASSLNRALRTDTQYF
.,TRBJ1-5,TRBV20-1,CSNSGQGGQPQHF
few,TRBJ1-1,TRBV5-1,CASSSTGAATEAFF
.,TRBJ2-1,TRBV5-1,CASRVAAYNEQFF
few,TRBJ2-6,TRBV6-5,CASSYSNRFSGANVLTF
.,TRBJ2-7,TRBV20-1,CSAKRELAKHEQYF
many,TRBJ2-2,TRBV12-3/TRBV12-4,CASRQSDAGELFF
few,TRBJ2-5,TRBV7-2,CASLRGGSQETQYF
few,TRBJ1-1,TRBV19,CATLDRGGTEAFF
few,TRBJ1-2,TRBV4-2,CASSQEVGGWGYTF
many,TRBJ1-5,TRBV11-2,CASSLGQGRNQPQHF
.,TRBJ2-7,TRBV24-1,CATSDAGTGSYEQYF
few,TRBJ2-1,TRBV12-5,CASGLQAGVRGEQFF
few,TRBJ2-2,TRBV12-3/TRBV12-4,CASIRISTGELFF
.,TRBJ1-2,TRBV28,CASSSTQGNYGYTF
few,TRBJ2-7,TRBV20-1,CSARADRGIIGEQYF
many,TRBJ2-1,TRBV29-1,CSVPLLASSYNEQFF
.,TRBJ1-1,TRBV7-6,CASSTLSGTEAFF
.,TRBJ2-6,TRBV5-4,CASSFTFWTGETAGANVLTF
.,TRBJ1-5,TRBV7-7,CASSLELRNQPQHF
.,TRBJ2-2,TRBV11-2,CASSSYRAGRTGELFF
few,TRBJ2-5,TRBV4-2,CASSQESGAQETQYF
few,TRBJ2-5,TRBV20-1,CSARGGTSGGTQYF
.,TRBJ2-5,TRBV4-1,CASTEYPGTPQETQYF
few,TRBJ2-2,TRBV20-1,CSAAGRLGGGTGELFF
.,TRBJ2-5,TRBV27,CASSLSPVAGGQETQYF
few,TRBJ2-5,TRBV5-1,CASSPQTPSETQYF
few,TRBJ2-7,TRBV5-1,CASSSGPTSYEQYF
.,TRBJ2-1,TRBV5-1,CASSPHEPGLARYEQFF
.,TRBJ2-5,TRBV10-1,CASSEPPGCQETQYF
many,TRBJ1-4,TRBV7-3,CASSSPGQGDEKLFF
.,TRBJ2-2,TRBV5-5,CASSFASGGGNTGELFF
.,TRBJ2-7,TRBV10-3,CAISQGTVDSYEQYF
many,TRBJ2-5,TRBV7-9,CASSLTSGGGETQYF
once,TRBJ2-7,TRBV3-1,CASSQERKFSYEQYF
few,TRBJ1-4,TRBV5-1,CASSPTGEREKLFF
.,TRBJ2-5,TRBV6-5,CASSFRLAGEVETQYF
.,TRBJ2-1,TRBV5-4,CASSLASSGTLVNEQFF